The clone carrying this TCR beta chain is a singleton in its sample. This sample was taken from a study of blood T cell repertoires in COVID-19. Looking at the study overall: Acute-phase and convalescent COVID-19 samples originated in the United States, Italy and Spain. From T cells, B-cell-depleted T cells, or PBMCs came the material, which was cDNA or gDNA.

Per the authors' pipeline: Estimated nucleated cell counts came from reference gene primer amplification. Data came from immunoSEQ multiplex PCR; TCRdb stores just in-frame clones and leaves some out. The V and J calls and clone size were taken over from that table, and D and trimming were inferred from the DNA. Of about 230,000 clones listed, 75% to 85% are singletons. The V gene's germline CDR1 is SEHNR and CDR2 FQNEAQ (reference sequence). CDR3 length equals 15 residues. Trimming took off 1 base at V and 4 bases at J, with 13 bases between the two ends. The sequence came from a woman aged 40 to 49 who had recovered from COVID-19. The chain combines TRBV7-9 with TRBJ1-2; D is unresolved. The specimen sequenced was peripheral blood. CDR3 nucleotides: TGTGCCAGCAGCTTAGGCGGGGTGAGGAGCTATGGCTACACCTTC. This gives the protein CASSLGGVRSYGYTF.